This TCR beta chain was captured by sequencing in a study of blood T cells in healthy people across ages. Study-wide results and caveats: Diversity figures based on one million T cells were deemed too low.

With 4 bases removed from V and 0 bases from J, the gap between germline ends came to 9 bases. The CDR3 has 14 residues. Germline V gene lookup returns CDR1 SQVTM and CDR2 ANQGSEA. Primed by a sample-barcoded 5' primer and a J-beta primer mix, a second PCR proceeded for 7 to 11 cycles. TCRdb independently ran MiXCR on the 5' RACE reads; one entry per CDR3 protein. This sample has 1.5 million to 2 million distinct CDR3 sequences, with about 49% found just once. Worth noting for this clonotype: What it recognizes is unknown.

Isolated per sample were at least 7 million PBMCs. Sequenced sample: blood. The V gene is TRBV29-1, the J gene TRBJ2-2, with D perhaps TRBD1 (6 bases). The clonotype originates from a woman between 35 and 50 years old in good health. CDR3 coding DNA: TGCAGCGTTGGACAGGACCCGAACACCGGGGAGCTGTTTTTT. It codes for CSVGQDPNTGELFF.